This entry lists 29 T cell receptor beta chains sequenced from one sample in a study of T cell responses to AZD1222 COVID-19 vaccine. The table came from immunoSEQ multiplex PCR; TCRdb's copy has only in-frame clones and leaves some out. The sample carries about 140,000 clones, 93% recorded once. Sequences were derived from peripheral blood, sampled after recovery from COVID-19. These receptors came from an adult who had recovered from COVID-19.

The chain uses TRBV18 and TRBJ1-2, with D tentatively TRBD1 (6 bases). This CDR3 has 13 residues. Germline V gene lookup returns CDR1 KGHSH and CDR2 LQKENI. Trimming stripped 6 bases from V and 0 bases from J, with 8 bases between. CDR3 sequence reads: CASSPGANYGYTF. The CDR3 DNA reads TGTGCCAGCTCGCCAGGGGCTAACTATGGCTACACCTTC.

The genes are TRBV29-1 and TRBJ2-7; 7 bases match TRBD2. This CDR3 contains 11 residues. The germline CDR1 and CDR2 sequences are SQVTM and ANQGSEA. J gave up 6 bases and V 4 bases, and 3 bases lay outside the gene matches. DNA of the CDR3: TGCAGCGTTGTTGGGGAGGGCGAGCAGTACTTC. It is translated as CSVVGEGEQYF.

This clone came up once. The rearrangement joins TRBV7-3 to TRBJ2-2; no definite D call. This CDR3 is built from 13 residues. The germline CDR1 and CDR2 sequences are SGHTA and FQGTGA. The germline V and J ends were trimmed by 3 bases and 5 bases, with 7 bases remaining between them. CDR3 residues: CASSLGKTGELFF. CDR3 DNA sequence: TGTGCCAGCAGCTTGGGGAAAACCGGGGAGCTGTTTTTT.

The chain couples TRBV7-6 to TRBJ2-1, with 9 bases that match TRBD1. The CDR3 contains 15 residues. The ends lost 3 bases at V and 4 bases at J; junction bases unmatched: 4. Germline V CDR1 and CDR2: SGHVS, FNYEAQ. CDR3: CASSFRQGVYNEQFF. The CDR3 region has the DNA TGTGCCAGCAGCTTCCGACAGGGGGTTTACAATGAGCAGTTCTTC.

The rearrangement links TRBV4-2 to TRBJ1-1; perhaps TRBD1 as D (5 bases). The V end lost 4 bases, the J end lost 3 bases, and 15 bases lay between the germline ends. This CDR3 region has 15 residues. Germline CDR1 reads LGHNA; CDR2 reads YNFKEQ. The CDR3 DNA reads as TGTGCCAGCAGCCGAGGGCAGGGAGGGGACACTGAAGCTTTCTTT. As protein: CASSRGQGGDTEAFF.

The genes are TRBV14 and TRBJ2-3, with 9 bases that match TRBD2. This CDR3 is built from 13 residues. After removal of 3 bases from V and 5 bases from J, the junction contained 0 bases not matched to a gene. CDR1 and CDR2 from the germline V gene are SGHDN and FVKESK. The CDR3 DNA follows: TGTGCCAGCAGCCAGACTAGCGGAGATACGCAGTATTTT. Protein product: CASSQTSGDTQYF.

The chain joins TRBV12-3 or TRBV12-4 to TRBJ2-1, with D unresolved. The CDR3 extends over 11 amino acids. The ends were cut back, 6 bases at V and 6 bases at J, with 6 bases in the middle. The CDR3 spells CASSPLNEQFF. In DNA form, the CDR3 reads TGTGCCAGCAGCCCACTCAATGAGCAGTTCTTC.

The chain combines TRBV4-1 with TRBJ1-2; 10 bases map to TRBD1. V dropped 0 bases and J dropped 7; count of bases not matched to a gene: 8. Germline CDR1 MGHRA, CDR2 YSYEKL. The CDR3 sequence is 16 residues long. The CDR3 region is CASSQDTGTGAFGYTF. The DNA of the CDR3 is TGCGCCAGCAGCCAAGATACCGGGACAGGGGCGTTTGGCTACACCTTC.

The J gene is TRBJ1-5, the V gene TRBV27; D not resolved. Trimming took 1 base from V and 2 from J, leaving 12 bases between them. This CDR3 is 16 amino acids long. Looked up from germline, CDR1 is MNHEY and CDR2 is SMNVEV (reference sequence). This CDR3 is CASSLYGVGGNQPQHF. CDR3 sequence (DNA): TGTGCCAGCAGTTTATATGGGGTAGGCGGCAATCAGCCCCAGCATTTT.

This rearrangement joins TRBV11-3 to TRBJ2-2; unclear D gene. V was cut by 0 bases and J by 4 bases, with 6 bases left in between. Germline-derived CDR1 and CDR2 are SGHNT and YENEEA. The CDR3 is 14 residues long. The CDR3 loop reads CASSLDGSTGELFF. The CDR3 nucleotides read TGTGCCAGCAGCTTAGATGGGTCCACCGGGGAGCTGTTTTTT.

This clone is a singleton in its sample. The chain recombines TRBV5-1 with TRBJ1-1, with unresolved D. This CDR3 is 13 amino acids long. V lost 0 bases and J 5 bases, leaving 8 bases between the germline ends. Germline CDR1 SGHRS, CDR2 YFSETQ. CDR3 sequence (DNA): TGCGCCAGCAGCTTGGTCGAAGGGACTGAAGCTTTCTTT. Translation gives CASSLVEGTEAFF.

The chain uses TRBV27 and TRBJ2-7; 9 bases fit TRBD2. Judging by the DNA end, TRBJ2-1 fits better; the J call may be wrong. There are 14 residues in the CDR3. Germline V gene sequence: CDR1 MNHEY, CDR2 SMNVEV (reference sequence). CDR3 sequence reads: CASTREGLRNEQFF. In DNA, the CDR3 is TGTGCCAGCACGCGGGAGGGCCTTAGGAATGAGCAGTTCTTC.

J is TRBJ2-3 and V is TRBV29-1; possible D gene TRBD2, 5 bases. CDR3 length equals 16 residues. Germline CDR1 SQVTM, CDR2 ANQGSEA. The germline V and J ends were trimmed by 7 bases and 2 bases, with 22 bases remaining between them. The CDR3 is CSAQSPDGGLTDTQYF. In nucleotides, the CDR3 is TGCAGCGCCCAATCCCCGGACGGCGGACTCACAGATACGCAGTATTTT.

The CDR3 nucleotides are TGTGCCAGTAGTATTCGAGGATTCTCCTACGAGCAGTACTTC. Its translation is CASSIRGFSYEQYF. This sequence joins TRBV19 and TRBJ2-7; D is unresolved. There are 14 residues in the CDR3. Germline CDR1 LNHDA, CDR2 SQIVND (reference sequence). Trimming removed 3 bases from V and 0 bases from J, with 9 bases in between.

This chain connects TRBV28 to TRBJ2-5, with a possible D match to TRBD2 (5 bases). CDR1 is MDHEN and CDR2 is SYDVKM in the germline V gene. V was trimmed by 6 bases and J by 4 bases, leaving 18 bases between them. CDR3 length: 15 residues. The DNA for the CDR3 is TGTGCCAGCAGCTCCCTCGGACTCCTAATAGAGACCCAGTACTTC. As protein: CASSSLGLLIETQYF.

V usage is TRBV4-1 and J usage is TRBJ1-2; the D is unclear. V was clipped by 0 bases and J by 2 bases, with 13 bases between them. The germline V gene encodes CDR1 MGHRA and CDR2 YSYEKL. The CDR3 covers 16 residues. The CDR3: CASSQDSGNFNYGYTF. The CDR3 DNA is TGCGCCAGCAGCCAAGACAGTGGTAACTTCAACTATGGCTACACCTTC.

V is TRBV19 and J is TRBJ1-5; TRBD1 matches 11 bases. Germline V gene lookup returns CDR1 LNHDA and CDR2 SQIVND (reference sequence). The J segment lost 6 bases and the V segment lost 8 bases, leaving 3 bases of the junction unmatched. The CDR3 has 13 residues. Here the CDR3 reads CASGQGASQPQHF. In DNA, the CDR3 is TGTGCCAGTGGACAGGGGGCAAGTCAGCCCCAGCATTTT. Complete variable domain (other parts from reference TRBV19 and TRBJ1-5): DGGITQSPKYLFRKEGQNVTLSCEQNLNHDAMYWYRQDPGQGLRLIYYSQIVNDFQKGDIAEGYSVSREKKESFPLTVTSAQKNPTAFYLCASGQGASQPQHFGDGTRLSIL.

This clone was recorded once. This rearrangement joins TRBV7-5 to TRBJ1-1. TRBV7-5 is deemed a pseudogene. The CDR3 has 15 residues. The CDR3 sequence: CARHHELMVNTEAFF. In DNA, the CDR3 is TGTGCCAGACATCACGAACTGATGGTGAACACTGAAGCTTTCTTT.

The chain uses TRBV30 and TRBJ2-3; D might be TRBD2 (5 bases). The V end was cut by 4 bases, the J end by 5 bases, with 10 bases between. This CDR3 contains 12 residues. CDR1 is GTSNPN, CDR2 SVGIG, per germline (reference sequence). The CDR3, as DNA: TGTGCCTGGATGACTAACTTAGATACGCAGTATTTT. This gives the protein CAWMTNLDTQYF.

The rearrangement links TRBV5-6 to TRBJ1-3; D possibly corresponds to TRBD1 (5 bases). The germline gives CDR1 SGHDT, CDR2 YYEEEE. The V end was cut by 1 base, the J end by 0 bases, with 11 bases between. The CDR3 runs 16 residues. This CDR3 is CASSLNPGTSGNTIYF. The CDR3 coding sequence is TGTGCCAGCAGCTTGAATCCAGGGACCTCTGGAAACACCATATATTTT.

The CDR3 DNA reads as TGTGCCACCGCAGGGACCGGTGGCAATCAGCCCCAGCATTTT. It yields the protein CATAGTGGNQPQHF. The J gene is TRBJ1-5, the V gene TRBV15, with D perhaps TRBD1 (5 bases). The CDR3 is 14 residues long. V was trimmed by 8 bases and J by 2 bases, leaving 13 bases between them. The V gene's germline CDR1 is LNHNV and CDR2 YYDKDF (reference sequence). Complete variable domain (other parts from reference TRBV15 and TRBJ1-5): DAMVIQNPRYQVTQFGKPVTLSCSQTLNHNVMYWYQQKSSQAPKLLFHYYDKDFNNEADTPDNFQSRRPNTSFCFLDIRSPGLGDTAMYLCATAGTGGNQPQHFGDGTRLSIL.

This CDR3 reads CASSLEVAGGYNEQFF. CDR3 sequence (DNA): TGTGCCAGCAGCTTAGAAGTAGCGGGAGGCTACAATGAGCAGTTCTTC. J is TRBJ2-1 and V is TRBV11-3; the match to TRBD2 covers 10 bases. Losses at the gene ends were 0 bases for V and 3 bases for J; bases not matched to a gene: 2. CDR3 length: 16 residues. The germline V gene has CDR1 SGHNT and CDR2 YENEEA. The whole variable domain, filled in from reference TRBV11-3 and TRBJ2-1, reads EAGVVQSPRYKIIEKKQPVAFWCNPISGHNTLYWYLQNLGQGPELLIRYENEEAVDDSQLPKDRFSAERLKGVDSTLKIQPAELGDSAVYLCASSLEVAGGYNEQFFGPGTRLTVL.

This chain connects TRBV7-9 to TRBJ2-7; the match to TRBD1 covers 8 bases. This CDR3 region has 14 residues. Unmatched junction bases numbered 5, after V lost 3 bases and J lost 4 bases. The V gene's germline CDR1 is SEHNR and CDR2 FQNEAQ (reference sequence). DNA of the CDR3: TGTGCCAGCAGCTTCCGGGACAGGAATTACGAGCAGTACTTC. This encodes CASSFRDRNYEQYF.

J is TRBJ2-6 and V is TRBV29-1; the match to TRBD1 covers 8 bases. In germline, CDR1 is SQVTM, CDR2 ANQGSEA. CDR3 size: 16 residues. V lost 7 bases, J lost 4 bases, and 12 bases stayed unmatched. CDR3 sequence: CSAHLDRDAGANVLTF. Here the CDR3 DNA reads TGCAGCGCACACTTGGACAGGGATGCAGGGGCCAACGTCCTGACTTTC.

The rearrangement links TRBV28 to TRBJ1-1; 8 nucleotides match TRBD1. The CDR3 has 16 amino acids. Germline-derived CDR1 and CDR2 are MDHEN and SYDVKM. After removal of 6 bases from V and 1 base from J, the junction contained 10 bases not matched to a gene. The CDR3 nucleotides are TGTGCCAGCAGGCCTACGACTGGGACAGGGAACACTGAAGCTTTCTTT. Translation gives CASRPTTGTGNTEAFF.

This sequence joins TRBV2 and TRBJ1-2; TRBD1 agrees at 7 bases. CDR3 length: 14 amino acids. J lost 4 bases, V lost 3 bases, and 5 bases had no gene match. Germline V lookup: CDR1 SNHLY, CDR2 FYNNEI. CDR3 coding DNA: TGTGCCAGCAGTGATATAGGGGGCACCTATGGCTACACCTTC. Encoded protein: CASSDIGGTYGYTF.

The V call is TRBV12-3 or TRBV12-4, the J call TRBJ1-1; D gene unclear. The CDR3 is 13 amino acids. V lost 5 bases and J 2 bases, leaving 9 bases between the germline ends. Written as DNA, the CDR3 is TGTGCCAGCAGTCCCGGGCCTAACACTGAAGCTTTCTTT. It is translated as CASSPGPNTEAFF.

The chain couples TRBV19 to TRBJ2-7; D call uncertain. Trimming removed 8 bases from V and 6 bases from J, with 8 bases in between. The length of the CDR3 is 10 residues. Germline assignment: CDR1 LNHDA and CDR2 SQIVND (reference sequence). The chain's CDR3 is CASESSEQYF. CDR3 DNA sequence: TGTGCCAGTGAGAGTTCCGAGCAGTACTTC.

This chain uses TRBV9 with TRBJ2-5; TRBD2 matches 9 bases. There are 15 residues in the CDR3. The V gene end was trimmed by 3 bases and the J gene end by 2 bases; junction bases not matched to a gene: 5. CDR1 is SGDLS and CDR2 is YYNGEE in the germline V gene. In DNA form, the CDR3 reads TGTGCCAGCAGCGCCCTAGCGGGAATTCAAGAGACCCAGTACTTC. Protein: CASSALAGIQETQYF.